The 20 T cell receptor beta chains below were found in one sample sequenced in a study of spatial heterogeneity in lung cancer. The time point here: sample taken at primary tumor resection. Via MiXCR, TCRdb re-called the 5' RACE reads, giving one row per CDR3 protein. The table includes roughly 38,000 distinct CDR3 sequences, 3% to 3.5% detected once. This specimen consisted of normal lung tissue next to the tumor, obtained at surgery. These receptors all come from a male donor with early-stage non-small cell lung cancer.

This clonotype showed up many times. V is TRBV9 and J is TRBJ2-1; D is uncertain. Deletions cut 4 bases from V and 10 bases from J, with 15 bases between. There are 13 residues in the CDR3. Germline V CDR1 and CDR2: SGDLS, YYNGEE. CDR3 residues: CASSSVGILEQFF. The DNA for the CDR3 is TGTGCCAGCAGCTCCGTCGGCATTTTAGAGCAGTTCTTC.

This clonotype was observed at least ten times. V is TRBV2 and J is TRBJ2-1; a possible D gene is TRBD2 (6 bases). CDR1 is SNHLY and CDR2 is FYNNEI in the germline V gene. The CDR3 has 18 amino acids. V lost 8 bases and J lost 6, with 29 bases in between. The CDR3: CASGPLEGRSPSGNEQFF. Here the CDR3 DNA reads TGTGCCAGCGGACCTTTGGAGGGGAGGTCCCCCTCCGGCAATGAGCAGTTCTTC.

This clonotype was picked up a small number of times. The J gene is TRBJ2-1, the V gene TRBV12-3 or TRBV12-4; 9 bases fit TRBD2. CDR3 length: 15 residues. V dropped 1 base and J dropped 6; count of bases not matched to a gene: 4. The CDR3 region is CASSLGLAGTNEQFF. The CDR3 bases are TGTGCCAGCAGTTTAGGTCTAGCGGGGACCAATGAGCAGTTCTTC.

This clonotype was picked up many times. Compared with germline, one end of the junction differs, possibly owing to a read error. The rearrangement uses TRBV5-4 and TRBJ2-4, with D perhaps TRBD1 (5 bases). The length of the CDR3 is 13 residues. Germline values: CDR1 SGHNT, CDR2 YYREEE (reference sequence). As DNA, the CDR3 is TGTGCCAGCAGCTCCCCCCGGGCCAGGGAAGAGAACTTC. Amino acid sequence: CASSSPRAREENF.

At least ten counts were recorded for this clonotype. This chain links TRBV20-1 with TRBJ2-1; D is ambiguous. Germline values: CDR1 DFQATT, CDR2 SNEGSKA (reference sequence). V was cut by 5 bases and J by 3 bases, with 8 bases left in between. The length of the CDR3 is 12 residues. The chain's CDR3 is CSAETDYNEQFF. In DNA, the CDR3 is TGCAGTGCTGAAACCGACTACAATGAGCAGTTCTTC.

This clonotype was seen ten or more times. The chain recombines TRBV6-1 with TRBJ1-2; D may be TRBD1 (6 bases). The CDR3 is 12 amino acids. V was trimmed by 11 bases and J by 4 bases, leaving 14 bases between them. From germline, CDR1 is MNHNS and CDR2 SASEGT. The CDR3 nucleotides read TGTGCCGGACACCGGGACACCTATGGCTACACCTTC. It specifies CAGHRDTYGYTF.

This clonotype was counted many times. The chain carries TRBV5-1 and TRBJ2-1; the match to TRBD2 covers 10 bases. Germline V gene lookup returns CDR1 SGHRS and CDR2 YFSETQ. Unmatched junction bases numbered 7, after V lost 2 bases and J lost 8 bases. CDR3 length: 15 residues. The CDR3 reads CASSFGAGGPDEQFF. CDR3 in DNA: TGCGCCAGCAGCTTCGGAGCGGGAGGGCCGGATGAGCAGTTCTTC.

This clonotype was seen many times. The genes are TRBV29-1 and TRBJ1-2, with 9 positions matching TRBD1. The CDR3 runs 12 residues. Germline lookup yields CDR1 SQVTM and CDR2 ANQGSEA. V shed 6 bases and J 4 bases; nucleotides not matched to a gene: 3. The CDR3 loop reads CSVADRGYGYTF. The CDR3 nucleotides read TGCAGCGTCGCGGACAGGGGCTATGGCTACACCTTC.

This clonotype came up many times. This chain connects TRBV28 to TRBJ1-1; no reliable D call. Germline assignment: CDR1 MDHEN and CDR2 SYDVKM. V shed 4 bases and J shed 9 bases, with 9 bases lying between them. There are 11 residues in the CDR3. This CDR3 reads CASSSGSQAFF. CDR3 DNA sequence: TGTGCCAGCAGTTCCGGGTCCCAAGCTTTCTTT.

This clonotype has just a few counts. The chain employs TRBV20-1 and TRBJ1-5; D might be TRBD1 (5 bases). The CDR3 runs 15 residues. With 3 bases removed from V and 2 bases from J, the gap between germline ends came to 14 bases. Germline V CDR1 and CDR2: DFQATT, SNEGSKA (reference sequence). CDR3 amino acids: CSASRGGWGNQPQHF. The CDR3 DNA reads TGCAGTGCTAGTAGGGGAGGGTGGGGCAATCAGCCCCAGCATTTT.

This clonotype was found a few times. The V gene is TRBV28, the J gene TRBJ1-3; D call uncertain. The CDR3 has 15 amino acids. CDR1 is MDHEN, CDR2 SYDVKM, per germline. V lost 6 bases, J lost 0 bases, and 12 bases lay in between. CDR3 amino acids: CASSPRGRSGNTIYF. The CDR3 DNA follows: TGTGCCAGCAGCCCCCGTGGTCGCTCTGGAAACACCATATATTTT.

The V and J genes are TRBV28 and TRBJ1-2; D may be TRBD1 (6 bases). V was pared by 6 bases and J by 8 bases, with 25 bases between. Germline CDR1 and CDR2: MDHEN and SYDVKM. The CDR3 sequence is 16 residues long. CDR3 sequence: CASRLPGDGALTGYTF. CDR3 nucleotide sequence: TGTGCCAGCAGATTGCCAGGGGACGGTGCACTCACGGGCTACACCTTC.

This clonotype was seen at least ten times. This chain uses TRBV5-1 with TRBJ1-2; weak D call: TRBD1 (5 bases). V dropped 4 bases and J dropped 6 bases, with 19 bases sitting between them. The CDR3 loop spans 15 amino acids. CDR1 SGHRS and CDR2 YFSETQ come from the germline V gene. CDR3 protein: CASSGPRGLSDGYTF. CDR3 DNA: TGCGCCAGCAGCGGTCCCCGGGGCTTATCCGATGGCTACACCTTC.

This clonotype was counted at least ten times. The CDR3 protein is CASSYARMMMGDTGELFF. In DNA, the CDR3 is TGTGCCAGCAGTTACGCGAGGATGATGATGGGGGACACCGGGGAGCTGTTTTTT. V is TRBV6-5 and J is TRBJ2-2; perhaps D is TRBD1 or TRBD2 (5 bases each). Germline V gives CDR1 MNHEY, CDR2 SVGAGI. The CDR3 length is 18 residues. V dropped 2 bases and J dropped 3 bases, with 19 bases sitting between them.

This clonotype was counted at least ten times. The chain couples TRBV6-2 or TRBV6-3 to TRBJ2-6; D gene ambiguous. Germline CDR1 and CDR2: MNHEY and SVGEGT. This CDR3 region has 13 residues. V lost 10 bases, J lost 0 bases, and 7 bases lay in between. CDR3 nucleotides: TGTGCCATCAACCGCTCTGGGGCCAACGTCCTGACTTTC. It encodes CAINRSGANVLTF.

This clonotype was seen ten or more times. The chain couples TRBV2 to TRBJ2-1; D not resolved. Germline assignment: CDR1 SNHLY and CDR2 FYNNEI. V was shortened by 7 bases and J by 6 bases, with 4 bases between the two germline ends. The CDR3 spans 10 residues. CDR3 in DNA: TGTGCCAGCACCGGCAATGAGCAGTTCTTC. The encoded protein is CASTGNEQFF.

The chain links TRBV20-1 to TRBJ2-5, with 15 bases aligning to TRBD2. Germline CDR1 is DFQATT and CDR2 is SNEGSKA (reference sequence). The length of the CDR3 is 13 residues. Losses at the gene ends were 5 bases for V and 6 bases for J; bases not matched to a gene: 1. The CDR3 nucleotides read TGCAGTGCTGGGACTAGCGGGGGGAAGACCCAGTACTTC. Translating gives CSAGTSGGKTQYF.

This clonotype has a count of ten or more. The chain couples TRBV18 to TRBJ2-3; perhaps TRBD1 as D (6 bases). V lost 6 bases, J lost 6 bases, and 16 bases lay in between. Per the germline V gene, CDR1 is KGHSH and CDR2 is LQKENI. The CDR3 length is 14 residues. CDR3 in DNA: TGTGCCAGCTCGCGTCAGGGGCGGCCCGATACGCAGTATTTT. Translating it yields CASSRQGRPDTQYF. Filled out from reference TRBV18 and TRBJ2-3, the complete variable domain reads NAGVMQNPRHLVRRRGQEARLRCSPMKGHSHVYWYRQLPEEGLKFMVYLQKENIIDESGMPKERFSAEFPKEGPSILRIQQVVRGDSAAYFCASSRQGRPDTQYFGPGTRLTVL.

The table lists this clonotype with many counts. The genes are TRBV20-1 and TRBJ1-5, with 7 bases fitting TRBD1. CDR3 size: 16 residues. J lost 4 bases, V lost 0 bases, and 9 bases had no gene match. Per the germline V gene, CDR1 is DFQATT and CDR2 is SNEGSKA (reference sequence). The CDR3 region is CSARDPRQGQNQPQHF. DNA of the CDR3: TGCAGTGCTAGAGACCCTCGACAGGGACAGAATCAGCCCCAGCATTTT.

This clonotype was recorded many times. The chain combines TRBV6-5 with TRBJ2-5; either TRBD1 or TRBD2 may fit D (6 bases each). CDR3 length: 14 amino acids. Germline loops: CDR1 MNHEY, CDR2 SVGAGI. Trimming cost V 3 bases and J 6 bases, with 14 bases left between them. CDR3 sequence (DNA): TGTGCCAGCAGTTATAGCGGAGGGGGGAAGACCCAGTACTTC. As protein: CASSYSGGGKTQYF.